Presented here are 18 T cell receptor beta chains from one specimen sequenced in a study of blood T cell repertoires in COVID-19. The data were produced by immunoSEQ multiplex PCR, yet TCRdb's version contains in-frame clones alone and is incomplete. The sample has fewer than 200,000 clones, approximately 91% seen once. The material sequenced was peripheral blood. The receptors originated from a man younger than 30 with COVID-19, enrolled during active disease.

J is TRBJ2-5 and V is TRBV6-5; D not certain. The CDR3 sequence is 14 residues long. Germline V gene data show CDR1 as MNHEY and CDR2 as SVGAGI. The V gene lost 2 bases and the J gene lost 2 bases, with 9 bases spanning the gap. CDR3 amino acids: CASSYTTPQETQYF. The CDR3, as DNA: TGTGCCAGCAGTTACACGACACCTCAAGAGACCCAGTACTTC.

This chain joins TRBV5-4 and TRBJ2-1; the match to TRBD2 covers 7 bases. Unmatched junction bases numbered 2, after V lost 0 bases and J lost 8 bases. Looked up from germline, CDR1 is SGHNT and CDR2 is YYREEE (reference sequence). This CDR3 region has 13 residues. This CDR3 is CASSLAGRDEQFF. The DNA of the CDR3 is TGTGCCAGCAGCTTGGCAGGGAGGGATGAGCAGTTCTTC.

V usage is TRBV20-1 and J usage is TRBJ1-5, with D perhaps matching TRBD1 (6 bases). V lost 5 bases and J 11 bases, leaving 13 bases between the germline ends. The CDR3 runs to 11 residues. Looked up from germline, CDR1 is DFQATT and CDR2 is SNEGSKA (reference sequence). CDR3 nucleotides: TGCAGTGCTCCCGCCGAGGGGGCCCAGCATTTT. Its translation is CSAPAEGAQHF.

This clone was recorded once. The genes are TRBV1 and TRBJ2-2; the D call in the table, TRBD2, was not verified against the DNA. TRBV1 is a pseudogene segment. This CDR3 spans 13 amino acids. In DNA, the CDR3 is TGCACCGGGTTCGGGATAAGGACCGGGGAGCTGTTTTTT. It yields the protein CTGFGIRTGELFF.

This rearrangement joins TRBV10-2 to TRBJ2-7; 16 bases are shared with TRBD2. The CDR3 is 18 amino acids. From germline, CDR1 is WSHSY and CDR2 SAAADI. V lost 5 bases to trimming and J lost 1 base; unmatched junction nucleotides: 8. CDR3: CASSPGLAGGPKSYEQYF. The CDR3 region has the DNA TGCGCCAGCAGTCCGGGACTAGCGGGAGGGCCGAAATCCTACGAGCAGTACTTC.

The chain links TRBV10-1 to TRBJ2-1; 8 positions match TRBD1. Per germline, CDR1 WNHNN and CDR2 SYGVQD (reference sequence). The CDR3 is 14 residues long. Trimming removed 5 bases from V and 7 bases from J; junction bases left unmatched: 7. CDR3 in DNA: TGCGCCAGCAGTCAGGACAGGGCTGTAAATGAGCAGTTCTTC. This encodes CASSQDRAVNEQFF.

V gene TRBV2 combines with J gene TRBJ1-6, with D possibly matching TRBD1 (6 bases). This CDR3 has 14 residues. Trimming removed 7 bases at V and 7 bases at J, with 14 bases between. From germline, CDR1 is SNHLY and CDR2 FYNNEI. The CDR3 region is CASNLDRRNSPLHF. The CDR3 DNA reads TGTGCCAGCAACCTAGACAGGCGCAATTCACCCCTCCACTTT.

The chain is built from TRBV4-3 and TRBJ1-1, with TRBD1 matching over 8 bases. The CDR3 sequence is 16 residues long. Germline CDR1 LGHNA, CDR2 YSLEER. V shed 5 bases and J 3 bases; nucleotides not matched to a gene: 11. In DNA form, the CDR3 reads TGCGCCAGCAGCGCACTGCCAGGGGGCGGCTACACTGAAGCTTTCTTT. It encodes CASSALPGGGYTEAFF.

This chain uses TRBV19 with TRBJ2-3; TRBD1 agrees at 7 bases. V shed 4 bases, J shed 4 bases, and the junction held 5 bases outside the gene matches. Germline CDR1 and CDR2: LNHDA and SQIVND (reference sequence). This CDR3 region has 14 residues. Here the CDR3 reads CASSKRTGADTQYF. The CDR3 region has the DNA TGTGCCAGTAGTAAAAGGACAGGAGCAGATACGCAGTATTTT.

V gene TRBV29-1 combines with J gene TRBJ2-1, with D perhaps matching TRBD2 (5 bases). This CDR3 has 13 amino acids. CDR1 is SQVTM and CDR2 is ANQGSEA in the germline V gene. V lost 7 bases, J lost 2 bases, and 12 bases lay in between. The CDR3 is CSAAQRAYNEQFF. Written as DNA, the CDR3 is TGCAGCGCCGCCCAGAGGGCCTACAATGAGCAGTTCTTC.

The chain employs TRBV4-3 and TRBJ2-2; D gene unclear. This CDR3 region has 13 residues. Germline V gives CDR1 LGHNA, CDR2 YSLEER. Trimming took off 1 base at V and 4 bases at J, with 4 bases between the two ends. CDR3: CASSQVGTGELFF. Here the CDR3 DNA reads TGCGCCAGCAGCCAAGTCGGCACCGGGGAGCTGTTTTTT.

The gene calls are TRBV18 and TRBJ2-7, with TRBD2 as a possible D gene (6 bases). CDR1 is KGHSH and CDR2 is LQKENI in the germline V gene. The CDR3 covers 15 residues. Trimming left V 6 bases short and J 6 bases short, with 21 bases between. This chain's CDR3 is CASSRFEEGRGEQYF. DNA for the CDR3: TGTGCCAGCTCCCGATTCGAGGAGGGTAGGGGCGAGCAGTACTTC.

This chain joins TRBV11-2 and TRBJ2-1; 8 bases map to TRBD2. This CDR3 spans 17 amino acids. The junction had 6 bases not matched to a gene; V was cut back by 0 bases and J by 2 bases. Germline assignment: CDR1 SGHAT and CDR2 FQNNGV. The CDR3 region is CASSLDPSGSTYNEQFF. CDR3 in DNA: TGTGCCAGCAGCTTAGATCCAAGCGGGAGTACCTACAATGAGCAGTTCTTC.

The chain links TRBV7-2 to TRBJ2-1, with D perhaps TRBD2 (7 bases). Germline CDR1 reads SGHTA; CDR2 reads FQGNSA. The CDR3 has 16 residues. V lost 3 bases, J lost 8 bases, and 20 bases lay in between. The CDR3 nucleotides read TGTGCCAGCAGCTTCGCGGGGGCCTCTCCTAGACATGAGCAGTTCTTC. Its protein is CASSFAGASPRHEQFF. Supplemented by reference TRBV7-2 and TRBJ2-1, the full variable domain reads GAGVSQSPSNKVTEKGKDVELRCDPISGHTALYWYRQSLGQGLEFLIYFQGNSAPDKSGLPSDRFSAERTGGSVSTLTIQRTQQEDSAVYLCASSFAGASPRHEQFFGPGTRLTVL.

The V and J genes are TRBV13 and TRBJ2-1, with D maybe TRBD2 (6 bases). V lost 1 base and J lost 7, with 11 bases in between. There are 14 residues in the CDR3. Looked up from germline, CDR1 is PRHDT and CDR2 is FYEKMQ (reference sequence). CDR3 sequence reads: CASSLVPGENEQFF. In DNA, the CDR3 is TGTGCCAGCAGCTTAGTTCCGGGGGAGAATGAGCAGTTCTTC.

The chain combines TRBV7-2 with TRBJ2-3, with 8 bases that match TRBD2. V lost 2 bases, J lost 4 bases, and 8 bases stayed unmatched. In germline, CDR1 is SGHTA, CDR2 FQGNSA. This CDR3 contains 16 residues. The CDR3 DNA sequence: TGTGCCAGCAGCTTATCGGCCGCGGGAGGTGCAGATACGCAGTATTTT. Protein product: CASSLSAAGGADTQYF.

About this clone: The junction shows a germline mismatch at one end, possibly a read error. The V call is TRBV19, the J call TRBJ1-4; no clear D gene. CDR1 and CDR2 (germline): LNHDA, SQIVND (reference sequence). The CDR3 extends over 12 amino acids. The CDR3 DNA is TGTGCCAGTAGTGCGGGGAATGAAAAACTGCTTTTT. Its translation: CASSAGNEKLLF.

The CDR3 loop reads CASSLWGTGEPNEQFF. The DNA of the CDR3 is TGTGCCAGCAGCCTATGGGGGACAGGCGAACCGAATGAGCAGTTCTTC. The genes are TRBV21-1 and TRBJ2-1; the table assigns TRBD1, which was not confirmed against the DNA. TRBV21-1 is a pseudogene segment. The CDR3 covers 16 residues.